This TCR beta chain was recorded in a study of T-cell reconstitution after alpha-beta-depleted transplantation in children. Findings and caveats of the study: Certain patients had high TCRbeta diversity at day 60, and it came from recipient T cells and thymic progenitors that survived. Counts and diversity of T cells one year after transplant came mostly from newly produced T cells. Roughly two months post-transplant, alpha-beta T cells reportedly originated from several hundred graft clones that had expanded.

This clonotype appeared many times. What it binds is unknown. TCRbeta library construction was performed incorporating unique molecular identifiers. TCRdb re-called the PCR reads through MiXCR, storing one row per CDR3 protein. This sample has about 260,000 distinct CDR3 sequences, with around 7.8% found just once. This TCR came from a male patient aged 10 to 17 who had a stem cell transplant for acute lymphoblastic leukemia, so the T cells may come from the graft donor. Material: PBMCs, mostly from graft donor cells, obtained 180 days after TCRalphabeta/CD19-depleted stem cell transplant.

The CDR3 bases are TGCAGTGCTAGACCCGGGACATTGCGTTCTGAAGCTTTCTTT. Residues: CSARPGTLRSEAFF. The J gene is TRBJ1-1, the V gene TRBV20-1; TRBD1 is a possible D gene (6 bases). CDR3 length: 14 amino acids. From germline, CDR1 is DFQATT and CDR2 SNEGSKA (reference sequence). With 2 bases removed from V and 6 bases from J, the gap between germline ends came to 16 bases.